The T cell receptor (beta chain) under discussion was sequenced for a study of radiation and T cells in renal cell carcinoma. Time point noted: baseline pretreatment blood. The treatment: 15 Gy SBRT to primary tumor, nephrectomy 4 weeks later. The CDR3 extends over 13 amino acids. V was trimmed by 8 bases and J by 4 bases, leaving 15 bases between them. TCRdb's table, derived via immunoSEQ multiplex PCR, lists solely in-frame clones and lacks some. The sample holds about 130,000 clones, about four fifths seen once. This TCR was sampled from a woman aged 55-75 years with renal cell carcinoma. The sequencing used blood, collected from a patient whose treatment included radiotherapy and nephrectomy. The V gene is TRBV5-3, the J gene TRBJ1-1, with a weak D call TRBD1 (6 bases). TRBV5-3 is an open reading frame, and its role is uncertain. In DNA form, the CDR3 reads TGTGCCAGCAGCCTCAGGGGCGGCACTGAAGCTTTCTTT. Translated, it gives CASSLRGGTEAFF.